This passage covers 21 T cell receptor beta chains from one sample sequenced in a study of low-dose radiotherapy and immunotherapy resistance in tumors. As for time point: after trial treatment. Sample treatment: LDRT plus nivolumab, ipilimumab, low-dose cyclophosphamide and aspirin (RACIN trial). Alpha and beta chains were covered, as first-strand cDNA relied on TRAV- and TRBV-specific primers. With a V-primer adapter and a constant-region primer, TCRs were amplified for about 22 PCR cycles. TCRdb ran MiXCR on the reads and lists one entry per CDR3 protein. The data hold roughly 38,000 distinct CDR3 sequences, with 20% to 25% observed a single time. Source: PBMCs, taken after low-dose radiotherapy plus immunotherapy. The receptors come from a female donor with ovarian cancer.

This clonotype was recorded at least ten times. The chain combines TRBV29-1 with TRBJ2-1; no reliable D call. V was pared by 6 bases and J by 8 bases, with 8 bases between. The CDR3 runs to 10 residues. Germline-derived CDR1 and CDR2 are SQVTM and ANQGSEA. CDR3 nucleotide sequence: TGCAGCGTCGTAGGCTATGAGCAGTTCTTC. This gives the protein CSVVGYEQFF.

In this sample, this clonotype turned up many times. The chain combines TRBV20-1 with TRBJ2-3; 9 nucleotides line up with TRBD2. Trimming at V came to 5 bases and at J to 4 bases, leaving 7 bases not matched to a gene. CDR1 and CDR2 (germline): DFQATT, SNEGSKA (reference sequence). There are 14 residues in the CDR3. CDR3 region: CSAGAGGPADTQYF. DNA of the CDR3: TGCAGTGCTGGCGCGGGAGGGCCAGCAGATACGCAGTATTTT.

This clonotype has ten or more counts. CDR3 amino acids: CSVHYGDEQFF. CDR3 DNA sequence: TGCAGCGTTCATTATGGGGATGAGCAGTTCTTC. This chain joins TRBV29-1 and TRBJ2-1; D remains ambiguous. V lost 5 bases and J 8 bases, leaving 10 bases between the germline ends. Per germline, CDR1 SQVTM and CDR2 ANQGSEA. This CDR3 is built from 11 residues.

This clonotype was counted at least ten times. The chain is built from TRBV25-1 and TRBJ1-1; D gene unclear. The CDR3 is 13 residues long. Between the trimmed V and J ends, which lost 4 bases and 1 base, there was a span of 7 bases. In germline, CDR1 is MGHDK, CDR2 SYGVNS. This chain's CDR3 is CASSGLGNTEAFF. The CDR3 DNA reads as TGTGCCAGCAGTGGGTTGGGGAACACTGAAGCTTTCTTT.

The CDR3 spells CARDEGLRTYEQYF. The CDR3 nucleotides read TGTGCCCGCGACGAAGGATTGCGAACCTACGAGCAGTACTTC. The chain joins TRBV7-6 to TRBJ2-7; D is uncertain. Trimming took off 11 bases at V and 2 bases at J, with 19 bases between the two ends. This CDR3 is 14 amino acids long. Germline CDR1 is SGHVS and CDR2 is FNYEAQ.

This clonotype was detected many times. The chain employs TRBV30 and TRBJ2-1; 8 bases line up with TRBD2. Germline CDR1 GTSNPN, CDR2 SVGIG (reference sequence). Unmatched junction bases numbered 3, after V lost 1 base and J lost 4 bases. The CDR3 is made up of 14 amino acids. The CDR3 loop reads CAWSGLAKYNEQFF. DNA for the CDR3: TGTGCCTGGAGTGGACTAGCGAAATACAATGAGCAGTTCTTC.

This clonotype was observed at least ten times. J is TRBJ2-4 and V is TRBV10-3; 7 nucleotides line up with TRBD1. The CDR3 consists of 14 residues. Losses at the gene ends were 6 bases for V and 6 bases for J; bases not matched to a gene: 8. Germline-derived CDR1 and CDR2 are ENHRY and SYGVKD. CDR3 in DNA: TGTGCCATCAGACACGGGACAGCGACAAACATTCAGTACTTC. Translating gives CAIRHGTATNIQYF.

In this sample, this clonotype turned up many times. The chain has TRBV5-6 and TRBJ2-1; 7 bases agree with TRBD1. Per germline, CDR1 SGHDT and CDR2 YYEEEE. Trimming took 3 bases from V and 4 from J; bases not matched to a gene: 13. The CDR3 covers 17 residues. CDR3 sequence (DNA): TGTGCCAGCAGCTACGGACAGGTCCCGTTGGGATACAATGAGCAGTTCTTC. It translates to CASSYGQVPLGYNEQFF.

The table lists this clonotype with many counts. The chain carries TRBV9 and TRBJ2-5; 10 positions match TRBD2. Germline trimming cut 0 bases from V and 5 bases from J; bases unmatched to any gene: 13. This CDR3 has 18 amino acids. Germline CDR1 is SGDLS and CDR2 is YYNGEE. The CDR3 sequence: CASSVGTPGLAEGETQYF. In DNA form, the CDR3 reads TGTGCCAGCAGCGTAGGTACGCCCGGACTAGCGGAGGGGGAGACCCAGTACTTC.

This clonotype showed up many times. The chain carries TRBV27 and TRBJ2-2; D gene uncertain. Germline CDR1 is MNHEY and CDR2 is SMNVEV (reference sequence). The CDR3 consists of 14 residues. V shed 7 bases and J shed 1 base, with 10 bases lying between them. This CDR3 reads CASKKSGNTGELFF. The CDR3 nucleotides read TGTGCCAGCAAGAAATCGGGGAACACCGGGGAGCTGTTTTTT.

This clonotype was detected many times. The J gene is TRBJ1-1, the V gene TRBV7-1; D is possibly TRBD1 (5 bases). TRBV7-1 is reported as an ORF; its role is uncertain. Trimming stripped 2 bases from V and 7 bases from J, with 17 bases between. This CDR3 has 15 residues. This CDR3 is CASSSRSQRGIEAFF. For the CDR3, the DNA is TGTGCCAGCAGCTCACGCAGTCAAAGGGGTATTGAAGCTTTCTTT.

This clonotype was seen a handful of times. This chain links TRBV6-6 with TRBJ1-1, with a tentative D call TRBD1 (6 bases). The CDR3 has 14 residues. The V end lost 0 bases, the J end lost 1 base, and 6 bases lay between the germline ends. Per germline, CDR1 MNHNY and CDR2 SVGAGI (reference sequence). The CDR3 spells CASSYSDRNTEAFF. CDR3 in DNA: TGTGCCAGCAGTTACTCGGACAGGAACACTGAAGCTTTCTTT.

By its share, this clonotype is medium-sized. This chain uses TRBV5-1 with TRBJ1-2, with D possibly being TRBD1 (6 bases). This CDR3 has 13 residues. Germline CDR1 is SGHRS and CDR2 is YFSETQ. V lost 3 bases to trimming and J lost 8 bases, with 14 bases between them. CDR3 loop: CASSSPGVRGYTF. The CDR3 DNA is TGCGCCAGCAGCTCACCAGGGGTACGCGGCTACACCTTC.

The V call is TRBV9, the J call TRBJ2-2; D uncertain. V was shortened by 0 bases and J by 0 bases, with 9 bases between the two germline ends. The CDR3 spans 16 residues. CDR1 SGDLS and CDR2 YYNGEE come from the germline V gene. The CDR3 loop is CASSVGVTANTGELFF. The CDR3 nucleotides read TGTGCCAGCAGCGTAGGTGTGACGGCGAACACCGGGGAGCTGTTTTTT.

The CDR3 sequence: CASSPKSGTGAETQYF. In DNA, the CDR3 is TGTGCCAGCAGCCCAAAATCCGGGACAGGGGCAGAGACCCAGTACTTC. The chain is built from TRBV3-1 and TRBJ2-5, with TRBD1 matching over 10 bases. Germline assignment: CDR1 LGHDT and CDR2 YNNKEL (reference sequence). V lost 4 bases, J lost 4 bases, and 9 bases stayed unmatched. The CDR3 contains 16 residues.

This clonotype was counted at least ten times. The genes are TRBV20-1 and TRBJ2-1; 8 bases fit TRBD2. With V trimmed by 6 bases and J by 3 bases, 4 bases remained unmatched. This CDR3 comprises 13 residues. Germline CDR1 and CDR2: DFQATT and SNEGSKA (reference sequence). In DNA form, the CDR3 reads TGCAGTGCGAGTAGCGGGAACTACAATGAGCAGTTCTTC. It specifies CSASSGNYNEQFF.

At least ten counts were recorded for this clonotype. The chain uses TRBV20-1 and TRBJ2-2; 8 bases are a match to TRBD1. The V gene end was trimmed by 0 bases and the J gene end by 4 bases; junction bases not matched to a gene: 10. Germline CDR1 reads DFQATT; CDR2 reads SNEGSKA (reference sequence). The CDR3 extends over 17 amino acids. The CDR3 sequence: CSARDRRGQGSTGELFF. The CDR3 nucleotides are TGCAGTGCTAGAGATCGGCGCGGACAGGGTAGCACCGGGGAGCTGTTTTTT.

At least ten counts were recorded for this clonotype. The gene calls are TRBV12-3 or TRBV12-4 and TRBJ2-7; the D gene is possibly TRBD2 (6 bases). Trimming cost V 7 bases and J 3 bases, with 16 bases left between them. The CDR3 has 14 amino acids. The CDR3 protein is CASTGTGRNYEQYF. CDR3 coding DNA: TGTGCCAGCACCGGGACTGGGCGAAACTACGAGCAGTACTTC.

This clonotype is classed as medium-sized. The genes are TRBV5-1 and TRBJ1-2; 7 bases map to TRBD1. The germline V gene encodes CDR1 SGHRS and CDR2 YFSETQ. Trimming took 5 bases from V and 4 from J; bases not matched to a gene: 11. The CDR3 consists of 15 residues. The CDR3 DNA is TGCGCCAGCAGAGCCGGGACAGAAGCATCCTATGGCTACACCTTC. This encodes CASRAGTEASYGYTF. Full variable domain (remainder filled in from reference TRBV5-1 and TRBJ1-2): KAGVTQTPRYLIKTRGQQVTLSCSPISGHRSVSWYQQTPGQGLQFLFEYFSETQRNKGNFPGRFSGRQFSNSRSEMNVSTLELGDSALYLCASRAGTEASYGYTFGSGTRLTVV.

This clonotype was seen more than once but under ten times. The rearrangement uses TRBV20-1 and TRBJ2-3; D ambiguous. Trimming cost V 6 bases and J 1 base, with 14 bases left between them. The CDR3 runs to 14 residues. CDR1 and CDR2 from the germline V gene are DFQATT and SNEGSKA (reference sequence). The CDR3 DNA sequence: TGCAGTGCCCGAGCCCCGCCGGGCACAGATACGCAGTATTTT. It translates to CSARAPPGTDTQYF.

This clonotype was seen repeatedly, ten times or more. This chain joins TRBV15 and TRBJ2-4, with a weak D call TRBD1 (5 bases). Germline lookup yields CDR1 LNHNV and CDR2 YYDKDF (reference sequence). This CDR3 region has 15 residues. Trimming removed 0 bases from V and 2 bases from J, with 8 bases in between. Here the CDR3 reads CATSRDGAPKNIQYF. The CDR3 nucleotides read TGTGCCACCAGCAGAGATGGGGCCCCCAAAAACATTCAGTACTTC. The full variable domain, with the rest looked up from reference TRBV15 and TRBJ2-4, is DAMVIQNPRYQVTQFGKPVTLSCSQTLNHNVMYWYQQKSSQAPKLLFHYYDKDFNNEADTPDNFQSRRPNTSFCFLDIRSPGLGDTAMYLCATSRDGAPKNIQYFGAGTRLSVL.